This T cell receptor beta chain appears in the sequencing data of a study of control samples from healthy donors and cancer patients. This CDR3 has 14 residues. Germline V gives CDR1 SGHRS, CDR2 YFSETQ. V shed 4 bases and J shed 0 bases, with 9 bases lying between them. Assay used: immunoSEQ multiplex PCR; TCRdb lists only in-frame clones, some missing. This sample yields 170,000 or so clones, of which 75% to 95% are seen a single time; around 2% belongs to the top ten. The chain uses TRBV5-1 and TRBJ2-3; no firm D call. The specimen was blood. The source of this sequence is a woman between 40 and 50 years old in good health. CDR3 sequence: CASSAGSSTDTQYF. The DNA of the CDR3 is TGCGCCAGCAGCGCCGGCTCTAGCACAGATACGCAGTATTTT.